A single sample is the source of the 3 T cell receptor beta chains below, sequenced in a study of shared clonotypes between healthy human individuals. Profiling relied on immunoSEQ multiplex PCR, and the TCRdb table lists in-frame clones only, not all of them. The sample yields some 1,100,000 clones, about 80% seen once. Specimen: memory CD4+ T cells from PBMCs. Regarding subset: CD45RA-negative fraction. All receptors derive from a young man in good health. Some clones in this sample may be carry-over from other donors' samples.

This chain connects TRBV7-3 to TRBJ2-7; unclear D gene. The CDR3 runs to 18 residues. Per germline, CDR1 SGHTA and CDR2 FQGTGA. V lost 4 bases and J lost 3, with 25 bases in between. In DNA, the CDR3 is TGTGCCAGCAGCTCATATAAATCCTCCGAGTCCTACCACTACGAGCAGTACTTC. Translating gives CASSSYKSSESYHYEQYF.

V gene TRBV5-1 combines with J gene TRBJ2-6, with 8 positions matching TRBD2. Germline V gives CDR1 SGHRS, CDR2 YFSETQ. The V segment lost 4 bases and the J segment 0 bases; nucleotides outside the gene matches: 12. The CDR3 covers 19 residues. CDR3 loop: CASSERPGLGVSGANVLTF. The CDR3 region has the DNA TGCGCCAGCAGCGAAAGACCGGGACTAGGAGTCTCTGGGGCCAACGTCCTGACTTTC.

The V call is TRBV29-1, the J call TRBJ2-3; tentative D call: TRBD1 (6 bases). CDR1 and CDR2 (germline): SQVTM, ANQGSEA. CDR3 length: 11 amino acids. The DNA of the CDR3 is TGCAGTCAGGGGTGGGTAGATACGCAGTATTTT. This gives the protein CSQGWVDTQYF.